This TCR beta chain was recorded in a study of neoadjuvant anti-PD-1 for oral cavity cancer. CDR3 length: 17 residues. Trimming left V 2 bases short and J 2 bases short, with 16 bases between. The germline V gene encodes CDR1 KGHSH and CDR2 LQKENI. This clone has only a few counts. The table came from immunoSEQ multiplex PCR; TCRdb's copy has only in-frame clones and leaves some out. The sample has 15,000 or so clones, 65% seen once. The gene calls are TRBV18 and TRBJ1-5, with D possibly matching TRBD1 (6 bases). The sample was PBMCs, taken before nivolumab (anti-PD-1) treatment. The receptor was derived from a person between 40 and 85 years old with oral cavity squamous cell carcinoma. The CDR3 sequence: CASSPDSRRQGNQPQHF. CDR3 coding DNA: TGTGCCAGCTCACCAGACTCCCGCAGACAGGGCAATCAGCCCCAGCATTTT.